These T cell receptor beta chains were read from a single sample in a study of graft-versus-host responses after intestinal transplantation. Some clones are missing from TCRdb's copy, which holds only in-frame ones; the method was immunoSEQ multiplex PCR. The data contain 20,000 or so clones, 80% to 95% of them singletons. This material consisted of PBMCs, taken around 350 days after transplant. Receptor source: a human patient who received an intestinal transplant, so some T cells may come from the graft donor. Each CDR3 is given with its conserved first and last residue. D genes are given only for firm matches. Only some rows state a clone size, as once, few, many or a class for expanded clones.

v_gene	d_gene	j_gene	abundance	CDR3nt	CDR3aa
TRBV11-3	TRBD1	TRBJ2-7	-	TGTGCCAGCAGCGACAGGGGGCAGGTCGGCGAGCAGTACTTC	CASSDRGQVGEQYF
TRBV6-5	-	TRBJ1-4	-	TGTGCCAGCAGGTTAACAGGGAATGAAAAACTGTTTTTT	CASRLTGNEKLFF
TRBV6-1	-	TRBJ2-7	-	TGTGCCAGCAGTGAAGCGCAGTTGGGGCCTAACTACGAGCAGTACTTC	CASSEAQLGPNYEQYF
TRBV6-5	-	TRBJ2-5	-	TGTGCCAGCAGTTACGGGACTGAAGAGACCCAGTACTTC	CASSYGTEETQYF
TRBV5-6	-	TRBJ2-7	-	TGTGCCAGCAGCCGGGAATACGAGCAGTACTTC	CASSREYEQYF
TRBV7-2	-	TRBJ2-5	-	TGTGCCAGCAGCTCTAGGGAGGAGACCCAGTACTTC	CASSSREETQYF
TRBV6-5	-	TRBJ2-3	-	TGTGCCAGCAGTTACTCCCTTGATATCACAGATACGCAGTATTTT	CASSYSLDITDTQYF
TRBV6-4	TRBD2	TRBJ2-1	-	TGTGCCAGCAGTGCCGGGACTAGCAATGAGCAGTTCTTC	CASSAGTSNEQFF
TRBV19	-	TRBJ2-1	-	TGTGCCAGTAGTATATACGGGGGGCCCTGGAATGAGCAGTTCTTC	CASSIYGGPWNEQFF
TRBV10-2	TRBD2	TRBJ2-5	once	TGCGCCAGCAGTGCTAAACTAGCGGGGGGCCAAGAGACCCAGTACTTC	CASSAKLAGGQETQYF
TRBV9	TRBD2	TRBJ2-7	-	TGTGCCAGCAGCGCGACTAGCGGGGTCTACGAGCAGTACTTC	CASSATSGVYEQYF
TRBV9	TRBD2	TRBJ2-7	-	TGTGCCAGCAGCAAACGACTAGCGGGGAACTACGAGCAGTACTTC	CASSKRLAGNYEQYF
TRBV11-2	-	TRBJ2-7	-	TGTGCCAGCAGCTACGGGGGTCCTCTGGAGTACTTC	CASSYGGPLEYF
TRBV2	-	TRBJ2-5	-	TGTGCCAGCAGTGCCAATCTGGGGCAAGAGGAGACCCAGTACTTC	CASSANLGQEETQYF
TRBV6-1	-	TRBJ2-3	-	TGTGCCAGCAGTGAATTGGCGGGCCGAACAGATACGCAGTATTTT	CASSELAGRTDTQYF
TRBV5-1	-	TRBJ2-7	-	TGCGCCAGCAGCTTGGAGGCTAGAGGGAACGAGCAGTACTTC	CASSLEARGNEQYF
TRBV29-1	-	TRBJ1-1	once	TGCAGCGTTGACCGCACAGCTGAAGCTTTCTTT	CSVDRTAEAFF
TRBV28	-	TRBJ2-2	-	TGTGCCAGCAGTTTTCCACAGGGACTGGCCGGGGAGCTGTTTTTT	CASSFPQGLAGELFF
TRBV4-2	TRBD2	TRBJ2-1	-	TGTGCCAGCAGCCAACCGACTAGCGGGGGATGGAATGAGCAGTTCTTC	CASSQPTSGGWNEQFF
TRBV4-1	-	TRBJ1-2	-	TGCGCCAGCAGTCCGGCGGCTCCCTATGGCTACACCTTC	CASSPAAPYGYTF
TRBV9	-	TRBJ1-2	-	TGTGCCAGCAGCGTTGCTGGAGGCCAGGGACAACATGGCTACACCTTC	CASSVAGGQGQHGYTF
TRBV29-1	TRBD2	TRBJ2-1	-	TGCAGCGTTGCCCAGACTAGCGGGAGACCCTACAATGAGCAGTTCTTC	CSVAQTSGRPYNEQFF
TRBV4-1	-	TRBJ1-1	-	TGCGCCAGCAGCCAAGGAGGGAAAGCTTTCTTT	CASSQGGKAFF
TRBV6-6	TRBD2	TRBJ2-7	-	TGTGCCAGCAGTTACCGGACTAGCGGGAGGTACGAGCAGTACTTC	CASSYRTSGRYEQYF
TRBV28	-	TRBJ2-7	-	TGTGCCAGCCGAAACTCCGGCTCCTACGAGCAGTACTTC	CASRNSGSYEQYF
TRBV19	-	TRBJ1-4	-	TGTGCCAGTAGTATCTGGGGGCTTAATGAAAAACTGTTTTTT	CASSIWGLNEKLFF